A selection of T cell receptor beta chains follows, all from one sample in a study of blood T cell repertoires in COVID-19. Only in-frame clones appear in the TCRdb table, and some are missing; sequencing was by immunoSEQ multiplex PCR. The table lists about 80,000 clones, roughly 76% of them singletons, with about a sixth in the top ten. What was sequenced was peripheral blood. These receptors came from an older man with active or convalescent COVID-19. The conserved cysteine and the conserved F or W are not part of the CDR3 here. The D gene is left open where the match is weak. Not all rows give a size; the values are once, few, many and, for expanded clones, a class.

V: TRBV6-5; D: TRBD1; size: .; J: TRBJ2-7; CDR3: ASRDRGYEQY
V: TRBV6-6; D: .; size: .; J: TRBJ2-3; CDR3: ASSRTGSTDTQY
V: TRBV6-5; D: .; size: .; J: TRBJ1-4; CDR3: ASVRGVDEKLF
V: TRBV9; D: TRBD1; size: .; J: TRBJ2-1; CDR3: ASSVGQGYNEQF
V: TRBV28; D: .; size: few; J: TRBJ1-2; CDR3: ASSQELYGYT
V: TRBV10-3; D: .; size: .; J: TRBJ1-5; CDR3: AIRQANQPQH
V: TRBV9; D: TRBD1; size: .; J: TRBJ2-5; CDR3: ASSASRNRGETQY
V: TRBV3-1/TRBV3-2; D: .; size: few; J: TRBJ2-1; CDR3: ASRGRGNAYNEQF
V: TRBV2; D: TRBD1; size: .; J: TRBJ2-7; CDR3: ASNRGLIYEQY
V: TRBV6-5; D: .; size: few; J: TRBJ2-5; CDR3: ASSTDILYQETQY
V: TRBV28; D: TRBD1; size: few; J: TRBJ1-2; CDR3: ASSFTDRAHGYT
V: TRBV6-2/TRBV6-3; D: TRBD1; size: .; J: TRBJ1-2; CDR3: ASSALGQESGYT
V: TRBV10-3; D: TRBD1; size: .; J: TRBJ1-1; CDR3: AISDRDRDTEAF
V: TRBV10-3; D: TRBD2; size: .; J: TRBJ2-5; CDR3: ATRGSGGLQETQY
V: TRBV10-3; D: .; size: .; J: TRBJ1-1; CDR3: AISDSATENTEAF
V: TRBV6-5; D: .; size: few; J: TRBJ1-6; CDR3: ASTLGGPSHSPLH
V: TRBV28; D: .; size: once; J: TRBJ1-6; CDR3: ASSATESPLH
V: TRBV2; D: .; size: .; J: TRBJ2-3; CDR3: ASSGAGEFPDTQY
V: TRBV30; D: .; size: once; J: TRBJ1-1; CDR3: AWSVGPERTF
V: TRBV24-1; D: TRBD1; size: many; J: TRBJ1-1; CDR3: ARTGPFEAF
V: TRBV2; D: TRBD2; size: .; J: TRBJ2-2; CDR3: ASSETGTTTGELF
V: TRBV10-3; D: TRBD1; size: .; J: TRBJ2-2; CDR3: ATLGQASGELF
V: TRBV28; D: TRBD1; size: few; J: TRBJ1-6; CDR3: ASSGGQVTTPLH
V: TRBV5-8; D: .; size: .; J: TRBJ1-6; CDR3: ASVPSRSGSPLH
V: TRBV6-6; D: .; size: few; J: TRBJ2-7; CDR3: ASGGYLEQY
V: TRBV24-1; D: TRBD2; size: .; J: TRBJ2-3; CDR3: ATSDTHGGSTDTQY
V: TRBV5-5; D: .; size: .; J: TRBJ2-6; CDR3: ASSLDSFSGANVLT
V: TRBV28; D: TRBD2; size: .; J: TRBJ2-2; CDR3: ATPSGSGELF
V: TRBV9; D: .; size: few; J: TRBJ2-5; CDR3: ASSPEGQMQTQY
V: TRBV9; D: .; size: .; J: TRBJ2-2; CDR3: ASSVLGGPPGELF
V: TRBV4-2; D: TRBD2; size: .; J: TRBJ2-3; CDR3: ASSTYGSGGTDTQY
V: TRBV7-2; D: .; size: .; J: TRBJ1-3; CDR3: ASSLTGEKGNTIY
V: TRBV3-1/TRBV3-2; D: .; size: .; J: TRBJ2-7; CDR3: ATRQGSYEQY
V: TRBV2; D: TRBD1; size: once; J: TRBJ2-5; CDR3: ASTGQVQETQY
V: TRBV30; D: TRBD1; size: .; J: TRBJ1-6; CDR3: ACTGTANSPLH
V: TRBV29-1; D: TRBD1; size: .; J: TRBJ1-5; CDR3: SVCFTGGNQPQH
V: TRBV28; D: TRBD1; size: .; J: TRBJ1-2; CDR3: ASSSPYRGGYT
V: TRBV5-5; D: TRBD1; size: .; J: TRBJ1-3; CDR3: ASSLSTGASGNTIY
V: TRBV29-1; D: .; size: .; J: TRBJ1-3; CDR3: SPAVGLGNTIY
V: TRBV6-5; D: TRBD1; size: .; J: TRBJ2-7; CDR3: ASRSGTGIEQY
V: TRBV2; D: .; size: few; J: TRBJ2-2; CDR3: ASSAQKLATGELF
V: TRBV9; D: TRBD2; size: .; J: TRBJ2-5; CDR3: ASSLRTSGEETQY
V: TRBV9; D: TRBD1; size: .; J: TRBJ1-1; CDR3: ASSRDREGEAF
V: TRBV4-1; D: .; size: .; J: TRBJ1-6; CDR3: ASSPTWSLSAPLH
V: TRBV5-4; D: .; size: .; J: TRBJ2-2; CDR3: ASSVRQDEVF
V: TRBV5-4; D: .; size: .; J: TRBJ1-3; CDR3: ASSSYSGNTIY
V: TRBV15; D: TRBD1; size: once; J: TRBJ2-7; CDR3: ATSRGQGKDEQY
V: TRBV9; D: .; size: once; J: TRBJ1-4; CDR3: ASCAGGTTNEKLF
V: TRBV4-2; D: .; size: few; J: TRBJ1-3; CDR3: ASSQERAGNTIY
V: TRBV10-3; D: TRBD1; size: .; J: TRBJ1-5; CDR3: AISGTGEEQPQH
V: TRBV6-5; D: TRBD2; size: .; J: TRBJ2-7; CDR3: ASSPLAGSYEQY
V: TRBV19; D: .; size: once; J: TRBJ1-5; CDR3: ASSIFPPTRSSEPQH
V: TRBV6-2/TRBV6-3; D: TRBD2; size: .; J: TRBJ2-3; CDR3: ASSYSNFRGSGSTDTQY
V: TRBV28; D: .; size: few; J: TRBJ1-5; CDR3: ASRVGVNQPQH
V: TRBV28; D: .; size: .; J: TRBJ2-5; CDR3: ASIPQVGETQY
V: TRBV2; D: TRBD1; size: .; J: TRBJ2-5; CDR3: ASRQGLETQY